This T cell receptor beta chain came from a study of T cells in Graves' hyperthyroidism and ophthalmopathy. Study-wide background: Blood from the periphery was taken at initial diagnosis, before any treatment. Overall study findings and caveats: The blood repertoire included most of the expanded thyroid clonotypes above 0.001.

CDR1 is SNHLY and CDR2 is FYNNEI in the germline V gene. V lost 6 bases to trimming and J lost 6 bases, with 12 bases between them. The CDR3 totals 12 residues. What was amplified from RNA transcripts were TCR beta CDR3 regions. First-round RT-PCR targeting the TCR CDR3 was performed with the HTBI primer set. Each CDR3 protein is one row after TCRdb ran MiXCR on the multiplex PCR reads. This table has hundreds of thousands of distinct CDR3 sequences, about 15% appearing once. This clonotype was detected many times. As yet, its antigen is unknown. Researchers barred patients who had uncontrolled infection, other autoimmune disease, pregnancy or lactation.

This TCR was sampled from a woman aged 18-35 years with Graves' hyperthyroidism. This sequence joins TRBV2 and TRBJ2-7, with D perhaps being TRBD1 or TRBD2 (5 bases each). The material sequenced was blood. For the CDR3, the DNA is TGTGCCAGCAGGGGGCCAAGCGGCGAGCAGTACTTC. The encoded protein is CASRGPSGEQYF.